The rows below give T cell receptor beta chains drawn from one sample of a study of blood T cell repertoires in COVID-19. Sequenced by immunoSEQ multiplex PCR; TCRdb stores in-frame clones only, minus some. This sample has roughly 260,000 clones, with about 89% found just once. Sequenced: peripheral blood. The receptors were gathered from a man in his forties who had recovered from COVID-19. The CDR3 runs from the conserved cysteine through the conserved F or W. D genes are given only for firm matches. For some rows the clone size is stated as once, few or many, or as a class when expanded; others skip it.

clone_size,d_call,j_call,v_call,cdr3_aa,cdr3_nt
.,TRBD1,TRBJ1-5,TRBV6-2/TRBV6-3,CASSPGQSGWVEDSNQPQHF,TGTGCCAGCAGTCCGGGACAGTCAGGATGGGTGGAAGATAGCAATCAGCCCCAGCATTTT
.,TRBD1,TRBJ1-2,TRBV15,CATSNPTGGYGYTF,TGTGCCACCAGCAACCCGACAGGGGGCTATGGCTACACCTTC
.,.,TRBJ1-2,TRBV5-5,CASTVRGTYGYTF,TGTGCCAGCACCGTCAGGGGCACCTATGGCTACACCTTC
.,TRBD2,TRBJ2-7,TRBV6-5,CASSRSGGANEQYF,TGTGCCAGCAGCCGGAGCGGGGGGGCAAACGAGCAGTACTTC
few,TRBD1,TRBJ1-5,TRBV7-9,CASSLPGTGRLGNQPQHF,TGTGCCAGCAGCTTACCCGGGACAGGGCGGCTGGGCAATCAGCCCCAGCATTTT
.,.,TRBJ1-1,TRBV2,CASSEEAGTEAFF,TGTGCCAGCAGCGAGGAGGCAGGCACTGAAGCTTTCTTT
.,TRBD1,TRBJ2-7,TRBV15,CATGPGQGEFEQYF,TGTGCCACCGGACCTGGACAGGGGGAGTTCGAGCAGTACTTC
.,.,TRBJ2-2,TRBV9,CASMARGSNTGELFF,TGTGCCAGCATGGCTAGGGGTTCGAACACCGGGGAGCTGTTTTTT
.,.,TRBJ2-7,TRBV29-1,CSVGHTYEQYF,TGCAGCGTTGGACACACCTACGAGCAGTACTTC
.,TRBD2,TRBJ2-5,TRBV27,CASSSRRGTGGAKETQYF,TGTGCCAGCAGTTCCCGACGGGGAACGGGGGGAGCGAAAGAGACCCAGTACTTC
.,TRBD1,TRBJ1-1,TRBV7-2,CASSTGGFDTEAFF,TGTGCCAGCAGCACAGGGGGTTTCGACACTGAAGCTTTCTTT
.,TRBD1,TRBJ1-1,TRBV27,CASSYYRGPEAFF,TGTGCCAGCAGTTACTACAGGGGTCCAGAAGCTTTCTTT
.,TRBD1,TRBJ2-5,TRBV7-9,CASSPGQVKETQYF,TGTGCCAGCAGCCCAGGACAGGTGAAGGAGACCCAGTACTTC
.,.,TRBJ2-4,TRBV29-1,CSVGGTGNLAKNIQYF,TGCAGCGTTGGGGGTACAGGGAACCTAGCCAAAAACATTCAGTACTTC
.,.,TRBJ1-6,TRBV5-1,CASSSALTNSPLHF,TGCGCCAGCAGCTCCGCGCTCACTAATTCACCCCTCCACTTT
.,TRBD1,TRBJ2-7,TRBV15,CATSRDTGTGAYEQYF,TGTGCCACCAGCAGAGACACCGGGACAGGGGCCTACGAGCAGTACTTC
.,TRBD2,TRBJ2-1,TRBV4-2,CASSQDSGRRSSYNEQFF,TGTGCCAGCAGCCAAGATAGCGGGAGACGCAGCTCCTACAATGAGCAGTTCTTC
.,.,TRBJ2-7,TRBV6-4,CASSREQGPYEQYF,TGTGCCAGCAGTCGGGAACAGGGACCCTACGAGCAGTACTTC
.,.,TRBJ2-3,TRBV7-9,CASSLALQSTDTQYF,TGTGCCAGCAGCTTAGCGCTACAGTCCACAGATACGCAGTATTTT
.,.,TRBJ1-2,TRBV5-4,CASSTRDTNYGYTF,TGTGCCAGCAGCACCCGGGACACTAACTATGGCTACACCTTC
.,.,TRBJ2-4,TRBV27,CASTRQGATVRYF,TGTGCCAGCACCCGCCAAGGGGCGACTGTGCGGTACTTC
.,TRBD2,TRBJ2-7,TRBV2,CASFRAGGYEQYF,TGTGCCAGTTTTAGGGCGGGAGGGTACGAGCAGTACTTC
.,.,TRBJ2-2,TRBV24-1,CATSDLVGTNTGELFF,TGTGCCACCAGTGATTTGGTCGGGACAAACACCGGGGAGCTGTTTTTT
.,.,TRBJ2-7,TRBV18,CASSPRSTGVRNEQYF,TGTGCCAGCTCACCAAGGTCGACGGGGGTTCGTAACGAGCAGTACTTC
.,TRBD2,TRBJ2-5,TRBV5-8,CASSSGTSGGAAETQYF,TGTGCCAGCAGCTCCGGGACTAGCGGGGGGGCCGCGGAGACCCAGTACTTC
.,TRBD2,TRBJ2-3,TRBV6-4,CASSPLASLTDTQYF,TGTGCCAGCAGCCCACTAGCGTCCCTCACAGATACGCAGTATTTT
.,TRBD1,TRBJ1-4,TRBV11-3,CASSLARAGQGPNEKLFF,TGTGCCAGCAGCTTAGCTCGTGCGGGACAGGGCCCTAATGAAAAACTGTTTTTT
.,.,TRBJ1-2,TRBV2,CASSDGGVRDGYTF,TGTGCCAGCAGTGATGGGGGGGTAAGGGATGGCTACACCTTC
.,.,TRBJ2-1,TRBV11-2,CASSSHKGEQFF,TGTGCCAGCAGCTCTCATAAGGGGGAGCAGTTCTTC
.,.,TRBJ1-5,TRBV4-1,CASSQENTKSNQPQHF,TGCGCCAGCAGCCAAGAAAACACCAAAAGCAATCAGCCCCAGCATTTT
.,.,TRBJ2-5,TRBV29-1,CSVEANSRTQYF,TGCAGCGTTGAAGCAAACAGCCGGACCCAGTACTTC
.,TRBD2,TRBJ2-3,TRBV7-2,CASSLRGVGGGTTDTQYF,TGTGCCAGCAGCCTCAGAGGGGTCGGCGGGGGAACCACAGATACGCAGTATTTT
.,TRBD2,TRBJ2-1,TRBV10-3,CAISAVTSGGAVYNEQFF,TGTGCCATCAGTGCTGTGACTAGCGGGGGGGCGGTCTACAATGAGCAGTTCTTC
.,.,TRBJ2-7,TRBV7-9,CASSLGVTPGYEQYF,TGTGCCAGCAGCTTAGGTGTGACTCCGGGCTACGAGCAGTACTTC
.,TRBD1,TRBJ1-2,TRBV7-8,CASSSGGQGASGYTF,TGTGCCAGCAGCTCTGGGGGACAGGGGGCGAGTGGCTACACCTTC